Presented here are 13 T cell receptor beta chains from one specimen sequenced in a study of blood T cell repertoires in COVID-19. The repertoire was sequenced with immunoSEQ multiplex PCR; TCRdb's copy has only in-frame clones and lacks some. The sample lists roughly 260,000 clones, 86% occurring once. Specimen: peripheral blood. The receptors were sampled from a man aged 35 to 55 who had recovered from COVID-19.

The J gene is TRBJ2-3, the V gene TRBV6-5, with D possibly matching TRBD1 (6 bases). V was pared by 6 bases and J by 3 bases, with 16 bases between. CDR3 length: 15 residues. Germline assignment: CDR1 MNHEY and CDR2 SVGAGI. In nucleotides, the CDR3 is TGTGCCAGCAGCGCGGTGAGGGGGTCGACAGATACGCAGTATTTT. Amino acids: CASSAVRGSTDTQYF.

The chain recombines TRBV18 with TRBJ2-2; D uncertain. The germline gives CDR1 KGHSH, CDR2 LQKENI. V lost 3 bases and J lost 10, with 6 bases in between. The CDR3 has 11 amino acids. The CDR3 DNA is TGTGCCAGCTCACCTCCCTCGGAGCTGTTTTTT. Its protein product is CASSPPSELFF.

This rearrangement joins TRBV7-9 to TRBJ1-6; no clear D. Germline V gives CDR1 SEHNR, CDR2 FQNEAQ (reference sequence). CDR3 length equals 13 residues. V shed 0 bases and J shed 6 bases, with 3 bases lying between them. The CDR3 DNA follows: TGTGCCAGCAGCTTAGCTAGTAATTCACCCCTCCACTTT. The encoded protein is CASSLASNSPLHF.

DNA of the CDR3: TGTGCCAGCAGCACCCGTATGACAGGGATCCGCACCTACGAGCAGTACTTC. This sequence encodes CASSTRMTGIRTYEQYF. The chain links TRBV13 to TRBJ2-7; 7 bases agree with TRBD1. The CDR3 is 17 amino acids. CDR1 and CDR2 (germline): PRHDT, FYEKMQ (reference sequence). Unmatched junction bases numbered 15, after V lost 5 bases and J lost 2 bases.

This clone was found once. The chain carries TRBV11-2 and TRBJ1-1; D gene ambiguous. The CDR3 covers 12 residues. Trimming stripped 0 bases from V and 7 bases from J, with 6 bases between. Germline V CDR1 and CDR2: SGHAT, FQNNGV. The CDR3 region is CASSLDGIEAFF. The CDR3 DNA follows: TGTGCCAGCAGCTTAGACGGGATTGAAGCTTTCTTT. Variable domain in full (rest from reference TRBV11-2 and TRBJ1-1): EAGVAQSPRYKIIEKRQSVAFWCNPISGHATLYWYQQILGQGPKLLIQFQNNGVVDDSQLPKDRFSAERLKGVDSTLKIQPAKLEDSAVYLCASSLDGIEAFFGQGTRLTVV.

V and J are TRBV5-1 and TRBJ2-5, with 7 bases matching TRBD2. This CDR3 has 15 residues. The germline V gene has CDR1 SGHRS and CDR2 YFSETQ. J lost 1 base, V lost 0 bases, and 3 bases had no gene match. The CDR3 DNA is TGCGCCAGCAGCTTGGCTCGACTAGCCCAAGAGACCCAGTACTTC. Translated: CASSLARLAQETQYF. Using reference TRBV5-1 and TRBJ2-5 for the parts outside the CDR3, the full variable domain is KAGVTQTPRYLIKTRGQQVTLSCSPISGHRSVSWYQQTPGQGLQFLFEYFSETQRNKGNFPGRFSGRQFSNSRSEMNVSTLELGDSALYLCASSLARLAQETQYFGPGTRLLVL.

The rearrangement joins TRBV7-2 to TRBJ1-4; D is perhaps TRBD1 (6 bases). The CDR3 extends over 14 amino acids. The V end lost 0 bases, the J end lost 10 bases, and 12 bases lay between the germline ends. Germline V gene data show CDR1 as SGHTA and CDR2 as FQGNSA. CDR3 sequence (DNA): TGTGCCAGCAGCTTAGCCACAGGGACGCGAAAACTGTTTTTT. This sequence encodes CASSLATGTRKLFF.

The J gene is TRBJ2-5, the V gene TRBV10-3; no clear D. The germline V gene has CDR1 ENHRY and CDR2 SYGVKD. Trimming shortened V by 11 bases and J by 2 bases, and 12 bases separated the two germline ends. CDR3 length equals 12 residues. The CDR3 DNA follows: TGTGCCGCCTCCAGTCCTCAAGAGACCCAGTACTTC. Its translation is CAASSPQETQYF.

The V gene is TRBV7-9, the J gene TRBJ2-7; 9 nucleotides match TRBD1. CDR1 SEHNR and CDR2 FQNEAQ come from the germline V gene (reference sequence). The CDR3 is made up of 14 amino acids. The ends lost 6 bases at V and 4 bases at J; junction bases unmatched: 7. DNA of the CDR3: TGTGCCAGCAGTCACCGGGACAGGGTATACGAGCAGTACTTC. Translation: CASSHRDRVYEQYF. The full variable domain, with the rest looked up from reference TRBV7-9 and TRBJ2-7, is DTGVSQNPRHKITKRGQNVTFRCDPISEHNRLYWYRQTLGQGPEFLTYFQNEAQLEKSRLLSDRFSAERPKGSFSTLEIQRTEQGDSAMYLCASSHRDRVYEQYFGPGTRLTVT.

J is TRBJ1-2 and V is TRBV21-1; the table names TRBD1, a call not compared with the DNA. TRBV21-1 is listed as a pseudogene. The CDR3 is made up of 14 amino acids. The CDR3 DNA follows: TGTGCCAGCAGCCGACGACAGGGGAGCTATGGCTACACCTTC. Amino acid sequence: CASSRRQGSYGYTF.

The chain links TRBV12-3 or TRBV12-4 to TRBJ2-7, with a weak D call TRBD2 (5 bases). V shed 7 bases and J shed 7 bases, with 11 bases lying between them. The CDR3 has 11 amino acids. The CDR3 coding sequence is TGTGCCAGCAAGTCCAGGAGGGAGCAGTACTTC. It is translated as CASKSRREQYF.

The rearrangement links TRBV9 to TRBJ1-1; 8 nucleotides line up with TRBD1. This CDR3 is 16 amino acids long. V lost 6 bases, J lost 6 bases, and 16 bases stayed unmatched. The germline V gene has CDR1 SGDLS and CDR2 YYNGEE. The CDR3 DNA follows: TGTGCCAGCAATCGTCGGGGGACAGGCAAGATCGCTGAAGCTTTCTTT. This sequence encodes CASNRRGTGKIAEAFF.

This clone came up once. The chain combines TRBV7-2 with TRBJ2-5; D unresolved. V lost 5 bases and J 5 bases, leaving 9 bases between the germline ends. The CDR3 contains 12 residues. Germline V lookup: CDR1 SGHTA, CDR2 FQGNSA. CDR3 protein: CASSRPQETQYF. The CDR3 bases are TGTGCCAGCAGCCGCCCCCAGGAGACCCAGTACTTC.